The clone carrying this T cell receptor beta chain was detected a few times. Its antigen remains unidentified. This sample is drawn from a study of T cell responses to AZD1222 COVID-19 vaccine. Whole-study context: Analysis merged second doses at about 4 or about 12 weeks. Whole-study findings and limits: It should be noted that donors were predominantly white British and more often female, and clonal diversity was possibly underestimated.

Profiling relied on immunoSEQ multiplex PCR, and the TCRdb table lists in-frame clones only, not all of them. The data show 90,000 to 100,000 clones, around 89% seen once. Germline V CDR1 and CDR2: MNHEY, SMNVEV (reference sequence). This CDR3 is 14 amino acids long. V was pared by 0 bases and J by 5 bases, with 10 bases between. This sequence was found in an adult in good health. The specimen was peripheral blood, collected on day 0 of AZD1222 vaccination. The gene calls are TRBV27 and TRBJ1-1; no definite D call. CDR3 loop: CASSLSVGSTEAFF. CDR3 sequence (DNA): TGTGCCAGCAGTTTATCCGTGGGTTCGACTGAAGCTTTCTTT.